The sequence of this T cell receptor (beta chain) was determined in a study of beta chain features in type 1 diabetes. Looking at the study overall: Comparable age, gender and cell yields were observed in patients relative to healthy donors. Study-wide points: Shortening that was moderate but significant affected the TCRB CDR3s of Type 1 diabetes patients in all four CD4+ subsets.

Sequenced material consisted of expressed TCRB transcripts (all of the isolated RNA was reverse transcribed). TCRdb keeps only in-frame clones here, not all; method: immunoSEQ multiplex PCR. The repertoire holds roughly 330,000 clones, with roughly 9.6% as singletons. There are a few counts of this clone. Its specificity is unknown. The CDR3 contains 17 residues. Germline V gene lookup returns CDR1 SEHNR and CDR2 FQNEAQ (reference sequence). With 1 base removed from V and 0 bases from J, the gap between germline ends came to 13 bases. Each of the CD4+ naive, central memory, regulatory and stem cell-like memory populations was sorted via CD45RO/CCR7/CD25/CD127/CD95/CD27.

The rearrangement links TRBV7-9 to TRBJ1-3, with D hard to call. This receptor was taken from a woman in her 30s in good health. Sequenced material: naive CD4+ T cells from blood. DNA of the CDR3: TGTGCCAGCAGCTTAGTCCTGGGCCTCAGCTCTGGAAACACCATATATTTT. Amino acids: CASSLVLGLSSGNTIYF.